This T cell receptor beta chain originates from a study of identical twins. General study results and limits: The authors drew conclusions from cross-sectional statistical analysis rather than following the same donors. Models underestimated out-of-frame TCR alpha sharing in monozygotic twins. Out-of-frame alpha sequences that twins shared showed excess low generation probability. While abundant cord blood beta clonotypes carried fewer insertions, memory repertoires showed no such pattern.

This CDR3 region has 15 residues. The V and J ends lost 7 bases and 6 bases respectively, with 19 bases between them. Each CDR3 protein gets one entry after TCRdb re-called the 5' RACE reads with MiXCR. Found here are 510,000 or so distinct CDR3 sequences, around 15% of them singletons; the top ten hold less than 0.5%. This clonotype appeared a few times. The antigen is not known. These records were also assigned to another study, of yellow fever vaccine responses in identical twins.

This clonotype was sampled from a woman between 18 and 30 years old in good health. The sample consisted of CD4+ T cells sorted from blood. This chain uses TRBV12-3 or TRBV12-4 with TRBJ2-1, with D possibly called TRBD1 or TRBD2 (5 bases each). The CDR3 loop reads CASKSGGGVVNEQFF. In DNA, the CDR3 is TGTGCCAGCAAGTCGGGTGGGGGAGTCGTCAATGAGCAGTTCTTC.